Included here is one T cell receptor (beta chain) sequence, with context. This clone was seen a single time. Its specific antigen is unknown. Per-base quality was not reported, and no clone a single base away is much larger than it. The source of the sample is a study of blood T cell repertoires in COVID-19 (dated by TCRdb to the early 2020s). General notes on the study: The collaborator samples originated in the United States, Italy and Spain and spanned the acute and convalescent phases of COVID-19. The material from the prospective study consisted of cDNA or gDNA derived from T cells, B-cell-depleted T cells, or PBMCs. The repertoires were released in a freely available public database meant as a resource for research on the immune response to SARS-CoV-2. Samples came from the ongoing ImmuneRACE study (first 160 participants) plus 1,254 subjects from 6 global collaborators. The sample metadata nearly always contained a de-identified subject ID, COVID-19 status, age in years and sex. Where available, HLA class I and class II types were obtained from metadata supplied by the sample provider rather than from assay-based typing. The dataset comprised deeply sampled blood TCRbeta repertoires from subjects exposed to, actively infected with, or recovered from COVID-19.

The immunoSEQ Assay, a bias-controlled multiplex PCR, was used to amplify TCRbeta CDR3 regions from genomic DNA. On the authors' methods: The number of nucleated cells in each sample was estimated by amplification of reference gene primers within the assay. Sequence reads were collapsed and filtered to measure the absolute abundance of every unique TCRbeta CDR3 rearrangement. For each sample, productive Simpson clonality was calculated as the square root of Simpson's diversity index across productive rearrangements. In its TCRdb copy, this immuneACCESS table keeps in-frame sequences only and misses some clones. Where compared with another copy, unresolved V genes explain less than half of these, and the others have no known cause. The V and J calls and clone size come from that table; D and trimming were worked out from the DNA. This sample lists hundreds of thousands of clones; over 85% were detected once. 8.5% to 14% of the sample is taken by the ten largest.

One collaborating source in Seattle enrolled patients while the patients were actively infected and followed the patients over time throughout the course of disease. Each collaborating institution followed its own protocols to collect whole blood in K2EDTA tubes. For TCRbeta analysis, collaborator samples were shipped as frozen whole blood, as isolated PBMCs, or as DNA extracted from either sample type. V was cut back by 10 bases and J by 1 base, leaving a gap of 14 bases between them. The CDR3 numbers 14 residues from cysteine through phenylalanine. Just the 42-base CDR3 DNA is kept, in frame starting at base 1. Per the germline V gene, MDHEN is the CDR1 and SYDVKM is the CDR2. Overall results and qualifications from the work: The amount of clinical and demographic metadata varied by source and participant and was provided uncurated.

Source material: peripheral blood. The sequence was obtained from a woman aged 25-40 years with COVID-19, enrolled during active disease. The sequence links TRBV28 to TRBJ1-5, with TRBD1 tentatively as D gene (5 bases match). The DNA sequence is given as TGTGCCACAAGGGGCGGGGGGAGCAATCAGCCCCAGCATTTT. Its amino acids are CATRGGGSNQPQHF.